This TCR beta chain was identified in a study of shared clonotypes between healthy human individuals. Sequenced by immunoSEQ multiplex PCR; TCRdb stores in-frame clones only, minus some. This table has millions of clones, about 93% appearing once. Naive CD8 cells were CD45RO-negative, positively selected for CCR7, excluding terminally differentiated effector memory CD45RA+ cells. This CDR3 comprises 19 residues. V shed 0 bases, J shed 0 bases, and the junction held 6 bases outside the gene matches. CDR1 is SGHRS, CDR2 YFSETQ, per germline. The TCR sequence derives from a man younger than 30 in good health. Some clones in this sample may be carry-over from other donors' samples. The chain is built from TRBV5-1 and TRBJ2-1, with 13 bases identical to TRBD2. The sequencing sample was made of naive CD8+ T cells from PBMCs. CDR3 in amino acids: CASSLEGTSGDRSYNEQFF. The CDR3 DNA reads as TGCGCCAGCAGCTTGGAAGGGACTAGCGGGGATCGCTCCTACAATGAGCAGTTCTTC.